This T cell receptor (beta chain) is drawn from a study of shared clonotypes between healthy human individuals. Study observations and caveats: Generally, naive subsets (rather than memory subsets) showed larger estimated richness.

Genomic DNA of every subset was divided equally among multiple immunoSEQ plates. This table comes from immunoSEQ multiplex PCR, and its TCRdb copy is limited to in-frame clones, with some not included. The data hold about 2 million clones, with about 95% observed a single time. The CDR3 covers 15 residues. Germline CDR1 is MNHNS and CDR2 is SASEGT. V was pared by 6 bases and J by 2 bases, with 17 bases between. CD8 cells classed as naive were CD45RO-negative and positively selected for CCR7, excluding terminally differentiated effector memory CD45RA+ cells. On this clone itself: Antigen: not known.

The source material was naive CD8+ T cells sorted from blood. The chain is built from TRBV6-1 and TRBJ2-7; unclear D gene. This receptor was identified in a young man in good health. The CDR3 reads CASSSGRALTYEQYF. The CDR3, as DNA: TGTGCCAGCAGCTCCGGTCGAGCATTGACCTACGAGCAGTACTTC.